The rows below give T cell receptor beta chains drawn from one sample of a study of cytomegalovirus exposure and HLA in healthy donors. The data were produced by immunoSEQ multiplex PCR, yet TCRdb's version contains in-frame clones alone and is incomplete. The sample shows around 150,000 clones, about 79% of them seen only once. Sequencing input: PBMCs. Receptors were obtained from a man aged 50 to 60 in good health and CMV-seropositive. CDR3s include the opening cysteine and the closing phenylalanine or tryptophan. A D gene is named only where the DNA matches it firmly. Clone size is not always given. Where it is, it says once, few, many or a class for expanded clones.

v_call: TRBV6-1; d_call: NA; j_call: TRBJ2-1; clone_size: many; cdr3_nt: TGTGCCAGCAAGGACAGTTACAATGAGCAGTTCTTC; cdr3_aa: CASKDSYNEQFF
v_call: TRBV7-8; d_call: NA; j_call: TRBJ2-5; clone_size: NA; cdr3_nt: TGTGCCAGCAGCTCCAATCTGGAGGAGACCCAGTACTTC; cdr3_aa: CASSSNLEETQYF
v_call: TRBV28; d_call: NA; j_call: TRBJ2-3; clone_size: NA; cdr3_nt: TGTGCCAGCAGTTTAAGCGGGAGCACAGATACGCAGTATTTT; cdr3_aa: CASSLSGSTDTQYF
v_call: TRBV5-6; d_call: TRBD1; j_call: TRBJ1-6; clone_size: NA; cdr3_nt: TGTGCCAGCAGCTTGGGGGGGACCGGGACAGGGGGCTGGTCACCCCTCCACTTT; cdr3_aa: CASSLGGTGTGGWSPLHF
v_call: TRBV27; d_call: NA; j_call: TRBJ2-7; clone_size: NA; cdr3_nt: TGTGCCAGCAGCCCCTCAGGGCCCTACGAGCAGTACTTC; cdr3_aa: CASSPSGPYEQYF
v_call: TRBV6-1; d_call: NA; j_call: TRBJ1-6; clone_size: NA; cdr3_nt: TGTGCCAGCAGTCGGGGGGATTTCAATTCACCCCTCCACTTT; cdr3_aa: CASSRGDFNSPLHF
v_call: TRBV25-1; d_call: NA; j_call: TRBJ2-1; clone_size: NA; cdr3_nt: TGTGCCAGCAGTTACGGGGATGAGCAGTTCTTC; cdr3_aa: CASSYGDEQFF
v_call: TRBV5-1; d_call: TRBD2; j_call: TRBJ2-3; clone_size: NA; cdr3_nt: TGCGCCAGCAGCCCCGATAGCGGGAGAACCACAGATACGCAGTATTTT; cdr3_aa: CASSPDSGRTTDTQYF
v_call: TRBV30; d_call: NA; j_call: TRBJ2-1; clone_size: NA; cdr3_nt: TGTGCCTGGAGTTTGGAGCGGTCCAATGAGCAGTTCTTC; cdr3_aa: CAWSLERSNEQFF
v_call: TRBV7-2; d_call: NA; j_call: TRBJ2-7; clone_size: NA; cdr3_nt: TGTGCCAGCCGACCTGGGCGAGCCGGCGAGCAGTACTTC; cdr3_aa: CASRPGRAGEQYF
v_call: TRBV9; d_call: NA; j_call: TRBJ1-1; clone_size: NA; cdr3_nt: TGTGCCAGCAGCGTAGTTGGGGCCACTGAAGCTTTCTTT; cdr3_aa: CASSVVGATEAFF
v_call: TRBV5-1; d_call: NA; j_call: TRBJ1-4; clone_size: NA; cdr3_nt: TGCGCCAGCAGTCCCTGGCAGGTCGGTGAAAAACTGTTTTTT; cdr3_aa: CASSPWQVGEKLFF
v_call: TRBV4-1; d_call: TRBD2; j_call: TRBJ2-5; clone_size: NA; cdr3_nt: TGCGCCAGCAGCCCCTGGACTAGCGGGGGGCCGGAGACCCAGTACTTC; cdr3_aa: CASSPWTSGGPETQYF
v_call: TRBV2; d_call: TRBD1; j_call: TRBJ2-7; clone_size: few; cdr3_nt: TGTGCCAGCAGCCCCTCAGGGGGTTACGAGCAGTACTTC; cdr3_aa: CASSPSGGYEQYF
v_call: TRBV15; d_call: TRBD1; j_call: TRBJ1-2; clone_size: NA; cdr3_nt: TGTGCCACCAGCAGAGATCGCAGAAAAAGGACAGGGGTGGGCTATGGCTACACCTTC; cdr3_aa: CATSRDRRKRTGVGYGYTF
v_call: TRBV19; d_call: TRBD1; j_call: TRBJ1-5; clone_size: NA; cdr3_nt: TGTGCCAGTAGGCGGGACAGGGGGAATCAGCCCCAGCATTTT; cdr3_aa: CASRRDRGNQPQHF
v_call: TRBV6-6; d_call: NA; j_call: TRBJ1-3; clone_size: few; cdr3_nt: TGTGCCAGCAGCGGGTCTTCCTCTGGAAACACCATATATTTT; cdr3_aa: CASSGSSSGNTIYF
v_call: TRBV5-6; d_call: NA; j_call: TRBJ2-1; clone_size: NA; cdr3_nt: TGTGCCAGCAGCTCGGGGGACTTCTCATACAATGAGCAGTTCTTC; cdr3_aa: CASSSGDFSYNEQFF
v_call: TRBV6-1; d_call: NA; j_call: TRBJ1-1; clone_size: NA; cdr3_nt: TGTGCCAGCAGTTCCCTCGGGGGAAACACTGAAGCTTTCTTT; cdr3_aa: CASSSLGGNTEAFF
v_call: TRBV21-1; d_call: NA; j_call: TRBJ1-2; clone_size: NA; cdr3_nt: TGTGCCAGCACCCTCGACAGGGGGCTTTGCTATGGCTACACCTTC; cdr3_aa: CASTLDRGLCYGYTF
v_call: TRBV18; d_call: NA; j_call: TRBJ2-7; clone_size: NA; cdr3_nt: TGTGCCAGCTCATCGGACAGCTACGAGCAGTACTTC; cdr3_aa: CASSSDSYEQYF
v_call: TRBV5-1; d_call: TRBD2; j_call: TRBJ2-3; clone_size: NA; cdr3_nt: TGCGCCAGCAGCTCCGGACTAGCGGGGGGACCAAGCACAGATACGCAGTATTTT; cdr3_aa: CASSSGLAGGPSTDTQYF
v_call: TRBV2; d_call: NA; j_call: TRBJ2-7; clone_size: once; cdr3_nt: TGTGCCAGCACCAGGGAATACGAGCAGTACTTC; cdr3_aa: CASTREYEQYF
v_call: TRBV10-1; d_call: NA; j_call: TRBJ1-1; clone_size: NA; cdr3_nt: TGCGCCAGCAGTGACGACAGTTTGAACACTGAAGCTTTCTTT; cdr3_aa: CASSDDSLNTEAFF
v_call: TRBV5-6; d_call: TRBD2; j_call: TRBJ2-5; clone_size: NA; cdr3_nt: TGTGCCAGCAGCTTGGGGACTAGCGGGAGCCCGACCCAAGAGACCCAGTACTTC; cdr3_aa: CASSLGTSGSPTQETQYF
v_call: TRBV5-1; d_call: TRBD1; j_call: TRBJ2-7; clone_size: NA; cdr3_nt: TGCGCCAGCAGCTCCCCCGGGACAGGCCAGACCTACGAGCAGTACTTC; cdr3_aa: CASSSPGTGQTYEQYF
v_call: TRBV28; d_call: TRBD1; j_call: TRBJ1-4; clone_size: NA; cdr3_nt: TGTGCCAGCAGTTTATTCTCGAGGGGGCGAACTAATGAAAAACTGTTTTTT; cdr3_aa: CASSLFSRGRTNEKLFF
v_call: TRBV6-6; d_call: NA; j_call: TRBJ1-1; clone_size: NA; cdr3_nt: TGTGCCAGCACCCTCTCAGGGGTTGGCACTGAAGCTTTCTTT; cdr3_aa: CASTLSGVGTEAFF
v_call: TRBV7-9; d_call: NA; j_call: TRBJ2-7; clone_size: NA; cdr3_nt: TGTCCCAGCAGCTTAGCAAGCCTGTCCCCCGAGCAGTACTTC; cdr3_aa: CPSSLASLSPEQYF
v_call: TRBV30; d_call: TRBD1; j_call: TRBJ1-2; clone_size: once; cdr3_nt: TGTGCCTGGAGTCCCCGGGACAGGGGGCGTATTGGCTACACCTTC; cdr3_aa: CAWSPRDRGRIGYTF
v_call: TRBV5-1; d_call: TRBD1; j_call: TRBJ1-4; clone_size: NA; cdr3_nt: TGCGCCAGCAGGTTAGGACAGGGGACAACTAATGAAAAACTGTTTTTT; cdr3_aa: CASRLGQGTTNEKLFF
v_call: TRBV5-6; d_call: NA; j_call: TRBJ1-1; clone_size: NA; cdr3_nt: TGTGCCAGCACTCCACAGGGATTTAACACTGAAGCTTTCTTT; cdr3_aa: CASTPQGFNTEAFF
v_call: TRBV7-6; d_call: NA; j_call: TRBJ2-1; clone_size: NA; cdr3_nt: TGTGCCAGCAGCTTTTTCGATGCGAATTTGGTAAATGAGCAGTTCTTC; cdr3_aa: CASSFFDANLVNEQFF
v_call: TRBV28; d_call: TRBD1; j_call: TRBJ2-2; clone_size: NA; cdr3_nt: TGTGCCAGCAGCCCCGGGACAGGGGACACCGGGGAGCTGTTTTTT; cdr3_aa: CASSPGTGDTGELFF
v_call: TRBV2; d_call: NA; j_call: TRBJ1-6; clone_size: once; cdr3_nt: TGTGCAAGCAGGCGGGTTGTCTATAATTCACCCCTCCACTTT; cdr3_aa: CASRRVVYNSPLHF
v_call: TRBV19; d_call: TRBD1; j_call: TRBJ2-6; clone_size: once; cdr3_nt: TGTGCCAGTAGTGCTCGGGACAGGGTAGACGTCCTGACTTTC; cdr3_aa: CASSARDRVDVLTF
v_call: TRBV29-1; d_call: NA; j_call: TRBJ2-1; clone_size: NA; cdr3_nt: TGCAGCGTTGACCTACAGGGCTCCTACAATGAGCAGTTCTTC; cdr3_aa: CSVDLQGSYNEQFF
v_call: TRBV5-1; d_call: TRBD1; j_call: TRBJ1-6; clone_size: NA; cdr3_nt: TGCGCCAGCAGCTTGGCGGACAGGGTGGGCTCACCCCTCCACTTT; cdr3_aa: CASSLADRVGSPLHF
v_call: TRBV11-2; d_call: TRBD2; j_call: TRBJ2-1; clone_size: NA; cdr3_nt: TGTGCCAGCAGCTCCACCGGGACTAGCAGTGAGCAGTTCTTC; cdr3_aa: CASSSTGTSSEQFF